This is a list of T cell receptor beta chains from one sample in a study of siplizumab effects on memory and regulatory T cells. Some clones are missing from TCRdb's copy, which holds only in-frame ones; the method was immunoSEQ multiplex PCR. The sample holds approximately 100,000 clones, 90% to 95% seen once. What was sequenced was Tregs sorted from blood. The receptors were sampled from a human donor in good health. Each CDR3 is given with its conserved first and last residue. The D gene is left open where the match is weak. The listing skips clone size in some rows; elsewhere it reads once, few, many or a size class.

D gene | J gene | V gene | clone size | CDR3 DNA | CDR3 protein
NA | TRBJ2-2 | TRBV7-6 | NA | TGTGCCAGCAGCCAAAACTGGGGGGGCGCCGGGGAGCTGTTTTTT | CASSQNWGGAGELFF
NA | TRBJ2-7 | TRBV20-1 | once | TGCAGTGCTAGGGACAACTACGAGCAGTACTTC | CSARDNYEQYF
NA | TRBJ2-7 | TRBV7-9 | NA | TGTGCCAGCAGGCCTGGAGGGTCCCTCGGGGAGCAGTACTTC | CASRPGGSLGEQYF
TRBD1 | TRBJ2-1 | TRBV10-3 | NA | TGTGCCATCAACGAGGACAGGGTCAAAGTCCATGAGCAGTTCTTC | CAINEDRVKVHEQFF
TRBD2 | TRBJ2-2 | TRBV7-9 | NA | TGTGCCAGCAGCCCCTCCTCGCTAGCGGGAGGTCAGGGCGGGGAGCTGTTTTTT | CASSPSSLAGGQGGELFF
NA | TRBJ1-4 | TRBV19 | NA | TGTGCCAGTAGTCCGCGGGCTGAAAAACTGTTTTTT | CASSPRAEKLFF
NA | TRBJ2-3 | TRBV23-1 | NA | TGCGCCAGCACAACGGAGAGGACATTAGCGCAGTATTTT | CASTTERTLAQYF
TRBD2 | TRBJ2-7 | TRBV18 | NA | TGTGCCAGCTCCCCGCGGAGCGGGAGCGGCTACGAGCAGTACTTC | CASSPRSGSGYEQYF
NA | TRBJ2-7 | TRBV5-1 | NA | TGCGCCAGCAGCTCCGCCTGGGGTGCCGAGCAGTACTTC | CASSSAWGAEQYF
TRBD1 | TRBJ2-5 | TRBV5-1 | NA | TGCGCCAGCAGCTTGGTGGGGACAGGGGGCTGGGAGACCCAGTACTTC | CASSLVGTGGWETQYF
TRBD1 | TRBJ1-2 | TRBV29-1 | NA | TGCAGCGTTGAATTTGGCGGACAGGGGAGCGGCTACACCTTC | CSVEFGGQGSGYTF
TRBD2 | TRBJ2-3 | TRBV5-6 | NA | TGTGCCAGCAGCGTGCGGGCTAGCGGGACGGGGGATACGCAGTATTTT | CASSVRASGTGDTQYF
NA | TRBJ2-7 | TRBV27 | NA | TGTGCCAGCAGTTTGTCGGGCAACCGCTACGAGCAGTACTTC | CASSLSGNRYEQYF
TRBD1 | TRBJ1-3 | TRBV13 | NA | TGTGCCAGCGGCAGGGGGCGAAACTCTGGAAACACCATATATTTT | CASGRGRNSGNTIYF
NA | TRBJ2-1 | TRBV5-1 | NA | TGCGCCAGCAGCTTGGTTGGGACATACAATGAGCAGTTCTTC | CASSLVGTYNEQFF
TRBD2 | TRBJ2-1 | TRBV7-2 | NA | TGTGCCAGCAGCCCAGGGACTAGCGGGTACAATGAGCAGTTCTTC | CASSPGTSGYNEQFF
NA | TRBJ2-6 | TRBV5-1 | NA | TGCGCCAGCAGCTTGGCTTCCGGGGCCAACGTCCTGACTTTC | CASSLASGANVLTF
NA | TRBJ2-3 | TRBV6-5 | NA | TGTGCCAGCAGTTACTCCAGCAGGGGCCTCACAGATACGCAGTATTTT | CASSYSSRGLTDTQYF
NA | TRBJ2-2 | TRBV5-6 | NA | TGTGCCAGCAGCTCTGGACTATGGGGCGTTGACACCGGGGAGCTGTTTTTT | CASSSGLWGVDTGELFF
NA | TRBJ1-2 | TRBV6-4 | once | TGTGCCAGCAGTGACTCGAGTGTAGGGAACTATGGCTACACCTTC | CASSDSSVGNYGYTF
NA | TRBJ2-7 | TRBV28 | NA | TGTGCCAGCAGTCTGTCGTATTACTTGTCATACGAGCAGTACTTC | CASSLSYYLSYEQYF
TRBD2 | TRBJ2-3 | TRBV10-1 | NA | TGCGCCAGCAGTGAGAGTGTAGGGTCTAGCGGGAGAATAGATACGCAGTATTTT | CASSESVGSSGRIDTQYF
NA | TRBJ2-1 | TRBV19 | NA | TGTGCCAGTAGTTCGGGACGGAGGGCGGGCTACAATGAGCAGTTCTTC | CASSSGRRAGYNEQFF
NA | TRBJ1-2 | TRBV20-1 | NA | TGCAGTGCTTCCACTAGGGATGGCTACACCTTC | CSASTRDGYTF
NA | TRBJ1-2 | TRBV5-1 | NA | TGCGCCAGCAGCTTGGAGTGGGGGAGTAGCTATGGCTACACCTTC | CASSLEWGSSYGYTF
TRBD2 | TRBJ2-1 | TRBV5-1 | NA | TGCGCCAGCAGCTTTAGTCGGGCTAGCGGGGAGACTAGCTCCTACAATGAGCAGTTCTTC | CASSFSRASGETSSYNEQFF
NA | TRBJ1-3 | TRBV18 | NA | TGTGCCAGCTCACCACCGCCGGGAACTGGAAACACCATATATTTT | CASSPPPGTGNTIYF
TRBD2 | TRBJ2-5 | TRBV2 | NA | TGTGCCAGGGATAGCGGGAGGGAGACCCAGTACTTC | CARDSGRETQYF
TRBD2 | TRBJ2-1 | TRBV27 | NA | TGTGCCACCCACCCTCTGGCGGGAGGGTTCAATGAGCAGTTCTTC | CATHPLAGGFNEQFF
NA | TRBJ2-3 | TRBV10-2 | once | TGCGCCAGCAGTGACCCGAGCACAGATACGCAGTATTTT | CASSDPSTDTQYF